What follows is one TCR beta chain and its context. It is unclear where the CDR3 begins or ends on the DNA, so no DNA is shown, and the CDR3 is as TCRdb lists it. The sample is drawn from a study of regulatory T cells in long-lasting Graves disease. Stated time point: newly diagnosed GD, antithyroid drugs for less than 3 months. From PBMCs, RNA was extracted and then used to make the TCR library. The V gene's germline CDR1 is SGHDT and CDR2 YYEEEE. The CDR3 is 15 amino acids long, termini counted. CDR3 regions were amplified by Arm-PCR using iRepertoire HTBI primers to build TCR beta libraries. One entry per CDR3 protein results from TCRdb running MiXCR on the multiplex PCR reads. Found here are around 500,000 distinct CDR3 sequences, roughly 12% of them singletons; the top ten hold approximately 9.3%. The sample was also reused in another study, on T cells in Graves' hyperthyroidism and ophthalmopathy. As reported in that work: Any patient presenting with uncontrolled infection, other autoimmune disease, pregnancy or lactation was left out. Ophthalmopathy stood apart from stable hyperthyroidism in a 13 V-J model.

The chain uses TRBV5-6 and TRBJ2-7; the listed D gene, TRBD1, was not tested against the DNA. The source was peripheral blood mononuclear cells (PBMCs), collected at new diagnosis, from a patient treated with antithyroid drugs. This receptor was taken from a man aged 30-40 years with Graves disease. This chain's CDR3 is CASSLGLGMGGEQYF.